A single sample gave rise to the 24 T cell receptor beta chains below, sequenced in a study of beta chain features in type 1 diabetes. Investigators reverse transcribed all isolated RNA, so they sequenced expressed TCRB transcripts. This table comes from immunoSEQ multiplex PCR, and its TCRdb copy is limited to in-frame clones, with some not included. The profile shows about 620,000 clones, about 14% of them singletons. Sequenced: naive CD4+ T cells from blood. The receptors stem from a man between 18 and 29 years old in good health.

A word on this clone: Other DNA sequences from this sample encode an identical CDR3 as well. The chain carries TRBV11-1 and TRBJ2-1; either TRBD1 or TRBD2 may supply D (5 bases each). This CDR3 comprises 16 residues. V dropped 1 base and J dropped 2 bases, with 12 bases sitting between them. CDR1 is SGHAT and CDR2 is FQDESV in the germline V gene (reference sequence). CDR3 in DNA: TGTGCCAGCAGCTTAGAGCCGGGGCTCGCCTACAATGAGCAGTTCTTC. Translating it yields CASSLEPGLAYNEQFF.

Concerning this clone: Other DNA sequences in the same sample also yield this CDR3. This chain joins TRBV7-9 and TRBJ1-1; the match to TRBD1 covers 9 bases. CDR3 length equals 14 residues. V trimming: 6 bases; J trimming: 4 bases; junction bases outside the gene matches: 6. The germline V gene has CDR1 SEHNR and CDR2 FQNEAQ (reference sequence). For the CDR3, the DNA is TGTGCCAGCAGTTGGGGACAGGGAGGCACTGAAGCTTTCTTT. Amino acid sequence: CASSWGQGGTEAFF.

This clone appeared a few times. V usage is TRBV4-3 and J usage is TRBJ2-3, with 11 bases fitting TRBD1. With 1 base clipped from V and 6 bases from J, the junction kept 6 bases outside the gene matches. Germline CDR1 LGHNA, CDR2 YSLEER. This CDR3 spans 16 amino acids. In DNA form, the CDR3 reads TGCGCCAGCAGCCAAGTTCGGACAGGGGGCGAGGATACGCAGTATTTT. The encoded protein is CASSQVRTGGEDTQYF.

J is TRBJ1-2 and V is TRBV7-9; the D gene is possibly TRBD1 (6 bases). The CDR3 is 12 amino acids. The V gene's germline CDR1 is SEHNR and CDR2 FQNEAQ (reference sequence). Trimming removed 1 base from V and 11 bases from J, with 11 bases in between. The CDR3 sequence is CASSLVDRSYTF. The CDR3 nucleotides are TGTGCCAGCAGCTTAGTGGACAGATCTTACACCTTC.

The chain is built from TRBV14 and TRBJ1-1, with D possibly TRBD1 on 6 matching bases. This CDR3 is 14 amino acids long. V was clipped by 2 bases and J by 0 bases, with 7 bases between them. From germline, CDR1 is SGHDN and CDR2 FVKESK. The CDR3 loop is CASSQRTVNTEAFF. As DNA, the CDR3 is TGTGCCAGCAGCCAAAGGACAGTGAACACTGAAGCTTTCTTT.

This clone was detected a few times. Other DNA sequences in the same sample also yield this CDR3. The chain combines TRBV7-6 with TRBJ2-3; perhaps TRBD1 as D (6 bases). Germline values: CDR1 SGHVS, CDR2 FNYEAQ. This CDR3 is built from 13 residues. V dropped 1 base and J dropped 6 bases, with 8 bases sitting between them. CDR3 residues: CASSLGGPDTQYF. The CDR3 DNA follows: TGTGCCAGCAGCTTAGGGGGGCCGGATACGCAGTATTTT.

The chain employs TRBV2 and TRBJ1-3, with D hard to call. Germline V lookup: CDR1 SNHLY, CDR2 FYNNEI. V was shortened by 5 bases and J by 5 bases, with 7 bases between the two germline ends. The CDR3 covers 12 residues. CDR3 bases: TGTGCCAGCAGTAACCAGAGAAACACCATATATTTT. Protein sequence: CASSNQRNTIYF.

This clone was seen a handful of times. The chain joins TRBV10-3 to TRBJ2-3; TRBD2 matches at 16 bases. V shed 5 bases, J shed 2 bases, and the junction held 7 bases outside the gene matches. The CDR3 spans 18 residues. Germline assignment: CDR1 ENHRY and CDR2 SYGVKD. For the CDR3, the DNA is TGTGCCATCAGTCTCACCGGGACTAGCGGGGGGGTCACAGATACGCAGTATTTT. Translation gives CAISLTGTSGGVTDTQYF.

The genes are TRBV6-1 and TRBJ2-3; D perhaps matches TRBD1 (6 bases). Germline CDR1 is MNHNS and CDR2 is SASEGT. The CDR3 has 15 residues. V dropped 4 bases and J dropped 8 bases, with 19 bases sitting between them. The CDR3 sequence: CASSVHQPGHVTQYF. The DNA of the CDR3 is TGTGCCAGCAGTGTACACCAACCGGGACACGTTACGCAGTATTTT.

The chain couples TRBV21-1 to TRBJ2-5; TRBD2 was called by the table and not checked on the DNA. TRBV21-1 is noted as a pseudogene. CDR3 length: 16 amino acids. In DNA form, the CDR3 reads TGTGCCAGCAGCAAATATGGGACTAGCGCGGTTGAGACCCAGTACTTC. It translates to CASSKYGTSAVETQYF.

In this sample, this clone turned up a few times. This chain connects TRBV25-1 to TRBJ1-2; possible D gene TRBD1, 5 bases. CDR1 is MGHDK, CDR2 SYGVNS, per germline. The germline V and J ends were trimmed by 5 bases and 0 bases, with 19 bases remaining between them. The CDR3 consists of 17 residues. The CDR3 loop is CASSPPGLEGPNYGYTF. The CDR3 region has the DNA TGTGCCAGCAGTCCGCCGGGGCTTGAGGGGCCTAACTATGGCTACACCTTC.

CDR3 sequence reads: CASSSDRRFPIFAEQYF. The CDR3 bases are TGTGCCAGCAGCTCGGACAGGCGATTCCCTATTTTTGCCGAGCAGTACTTC. V usage is TRBV7-2 and J usage is TRBJ2-7, with 7 bases fitting TRBD1. Germline V gene sequence: CDR1 SGHTA, CDR2 FQGNSA. The V segment lost 4 bases and the J segment 6 bases; nucleotides outside the gene matches: 18. The CDR3 has 17 amino acids.

This clone was seen a few times. The chain couples TRBV7-2 to TRBJ2-7; D gene unclear. Deletions cut 2 bases from V and 0 bases from J, with 8 bases between. The CDR3 loop spans 14 amino acids. Germline V gene sequence: CDR1 SGHTA, CDR2 FQGNSA. The CDR3 DNA is TGTGCCAGCAGCTTAAAACCTCCCTCCTACGAGCAGTACTTC. Amino acid sequence: CASSLKPPSYEQYF.

The chain uses TRBV4-1 and TRBJ2-1; TRBD2 matches 8 bases. The CDR3 runs 15 residues. Losses at the gene ends were 4 bases for V and 5 bases for J; bases not matched to a gene: 7. The germline V gene encodes CDR1 MGHRA and CDR2 YSYEKL. The CDR3: CASSLGLAVNNEQFF. The CDR3 DNA sequence: TGCGCCAGCAGCCTTGGACTAGCTGTCAACAATGAGCAGTTCTTC.

This chain links TRBV6-5 with TRBJ1-3, with a weak D call TRBD1 (5 bases). The CDR3 runs to 16 residues. V was clipped by 0 bases and J by 3 bases, with 12 bases between them. Germline V gene lookup returns CDR1 MNHEY and CDR2 SVGAGI. The CDR3 region has the DNA TGTGCCAGCAGTTACTCTGTCGGGGCGATTGGAAACACCATATATTTT. The encoded protein is CASSYSVGAIGNTIYF.

This clone has just a few counts. The gene calls are TRBV28 and TRBJ2-2; D is uncertain. Between the trimmed V and J ends, which lost 2 bases and 4 bases, there was a span of 11 bases. The CDR3 length is 15 residues. Germline CDR1 MDHEN, CDR2 SYDVKM. CDR3 DNA sequence: TGTGCCAGCAGTTTAAATAATCGAGGCACCGGGGAGCTGTTTTTT. Encoded protein: CASSLNNRGTGELFF.

DNA for the CDR3: TGCGCCAGCAGTCAATTTGGACTAGCGGGAGGGAAGGACGAGCAGTACTTC. Its protein product is CASSQFGLAGGKDEQYF. The V gene is TRBV23-1, the J gene TRBJ2-7, with TRBD2 identical over 15 bases. TRBV23-1 is sorted into the ORF group, with uncertain function. J gave up 5 bases and V 1 base, and 6 bases lay outside the gene matches. The CDR3 spans 17 residues.

The DNA of the CDR3 is TGTGCCATCAGAGCCCCGGGACAGGGTCTATACGAGCAGTACTTC. As protein: CAIRAPGQGLYEQYF. The J gene is TRBJ2-7, the V gene TRBV10-3, with 9 bases fitting TRBD1. CDR1 and CDR2 from the germline V gene are ENHRY and SYGVKD. This CDR3 is 15 amino acids long. The J segment lost 4 bases and the V segment lost 6 bases, leaving 10 bases of the junction unmatched.

This chain links TRBV6-6 with TRBJ1-2; 7 nucleotides agree with TRBD1. CDR1 and CDR2 from the germline V gene are MNHNY and SVGAGI (reference sequence). V was pared by 6 bases and J by 4 bases, with 11 bases of the junction left unmatched. This CDR3 has 15 residues. CDR3 protein: CASSERAPGGYGYTF. CDR3 nucleotide sequence: TGTGCCAGCAGCGAGCGAGCCCCAGGGGGCTATGGCTACACCTTC.

This clone was recorded a few times. The sample carries other DNA sequences with the same CDR3. The genes are TRBV29-1 and TRBJ2-3; 9 bases map to TRBD2. The CDR3 runs to 14 residues. Germline CDR1 and CDR2: SQVTM and ANQGSEA. J gave up 0 bases and V 6 bases, and 4 bases lay outside the gene matches. CDR3 in DNA: TGCAGCGTGGTGACTAGCGGAAGCACAGATACGCAGTATTTT. This translates into CSVVTSGSTDTQYF.

The chain uses TRBV13 and TRBJ1-5; D perhaps matches TRBD1 (6 bases). Germline values: CDR1 PRHDT, CDR2 FYEKMQ (reference sequence). V was cut by 2 bases and J by 9 bases, with 20 bases left in between. The CDR3 sequence is 16 residues long. CDR3 coding DNA: TGTGCCAGCAGCTTATCTGCAGGGGATTTAGGAGGGCCCCAGCATTTT. It codes for CASSLSAGDLGGPQHF.

The chain has TRBV7-9 and TRBJ1-1; tentatively, D is TRBD1 (5 bases). CDR1 is SEHNR, CDR2 FQNEAQ, per germline (reference sequence). The V and J ends lost 0 bases and 0 bases respectively, with 11 bases between them. The CDR3 is 16 amino acids. The CDR3 DNA is TGTGCCAGCAGCTTAGCTAGGGACTCCATGAACACTGAAGCTTTCTTT. It specifies CASSLARDSMNTEAFF. The full variable domain, with the rest looked up from reference TRBV7-9 and TRBJ1-1, is DTGVSQNPRHKITKRGQNVTFRCDPISEHNRLYWYRQTLGQGPEFLTYFQNEAQLEKSRLLSDRFSAERPKGSFSTLEIQRTEQGDSAMYLCASSLARDSMNTEAFFGQGTRLTVV.

The chain employs TRBV5-6 and TRBJ2-7; 7 bases agree with TRBD2. This CDR3 is built from 16 residues. Trimming at V came to 4 bases and at J to 2 bases, leaving 12 bases not matched to a gene. Germline values: CDR1 SGHDT, CDR2 YYEEEE. CDR3 amino acids: CASSAGRSTSPYEQYF. CDR3 bases: TGTGCCAGCAGCGCGGGACGTTCGACTAGCCCCTACGAGCAGTACTTC. The variable domain in full, completed from reference TRBV5-6 and TRBJ2-7, reads DAGVTQSPTHLIKTRGQQVTLRCSPKSGHDTVSWYQQALGQGPQFIFQYYEEEERQRGNFPDRFSGHQFPNYSSELNVNALLLGDSALYLCASSAGRSTSPYEQYFGPGTRLTVT.

This clone showed up just a few times. This chain links TRBV7-6 with TRBJ2-2, with TRBD1 identical over 8 bases. CDR1 is SGHVS and CDR2 is FNYEAQ in the germline V gene. This CDR3 comprises 16 residues. The V gene end was trimmed by 0 bases and the J gene end by 6 bases; junction bases not matched to a gene: 6. The CDR3: CASSLARTGRSGELFF. CDR3 sequence (DNA): TGTGCCAGCAGCTTAGCGCGGACAGGGCGATCCGGGGAGCTGTTTTTT.